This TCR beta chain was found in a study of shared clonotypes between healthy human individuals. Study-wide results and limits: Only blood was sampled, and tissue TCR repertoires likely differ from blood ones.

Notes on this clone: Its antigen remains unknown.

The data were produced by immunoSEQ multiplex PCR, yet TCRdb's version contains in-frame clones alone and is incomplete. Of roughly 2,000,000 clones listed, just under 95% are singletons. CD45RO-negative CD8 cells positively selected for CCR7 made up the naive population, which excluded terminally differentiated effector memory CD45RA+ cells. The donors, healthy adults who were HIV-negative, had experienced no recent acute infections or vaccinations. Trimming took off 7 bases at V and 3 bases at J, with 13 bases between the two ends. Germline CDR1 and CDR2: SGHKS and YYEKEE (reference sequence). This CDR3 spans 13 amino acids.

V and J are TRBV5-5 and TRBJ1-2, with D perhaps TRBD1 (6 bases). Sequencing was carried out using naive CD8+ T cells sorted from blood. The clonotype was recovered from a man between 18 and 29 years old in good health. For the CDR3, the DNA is TGTGCCAGCGCTATTGGACAGTACTATGGCTACACCTTC. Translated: CASAIGQYYGYTF.